The present entry profiles one T cell receptor beta chain with its context. Antigen specificity is unknown. Version v3.0 of the immunoSEQ assay ran at survey level. TCRdb's table, derived via immunoSEQ multiplex PCR, lists solely in-frame clones and lacks some. The data show roughly 16,000 clones, 60% to 85% seen once. This sample is drawn from a study of long-term antiretroviral therapy in people with HIV. Study-wide points: Spans of CDR3 length were tighter for HIV repertoires than for controls. No data were available on ART adherence, viral resistance or therapy changes.

CDR1 is SGHRS, CDR2 YFSETQ, per germline. This CDR3 contains 15 residues. Trimming pared 3 bases from V and 0 bases from J, leaving 10 bases between. The TCR was taken from a woman in her thirties or forties with HIV. Material: unsorted PBMCs, obtained 2.3 years after starting antiretroviral therapy. The gene calls are TRBV5-1 and TRBJ1-3; perhaps TRBD1 as D (5 bases). CDR3 DNA sequence: TGCGCCAGCAGCTGGGACGGTAGCTCTGGAAACACCATATATTTT. Translating gives CASSWDGSSGNTIYF.